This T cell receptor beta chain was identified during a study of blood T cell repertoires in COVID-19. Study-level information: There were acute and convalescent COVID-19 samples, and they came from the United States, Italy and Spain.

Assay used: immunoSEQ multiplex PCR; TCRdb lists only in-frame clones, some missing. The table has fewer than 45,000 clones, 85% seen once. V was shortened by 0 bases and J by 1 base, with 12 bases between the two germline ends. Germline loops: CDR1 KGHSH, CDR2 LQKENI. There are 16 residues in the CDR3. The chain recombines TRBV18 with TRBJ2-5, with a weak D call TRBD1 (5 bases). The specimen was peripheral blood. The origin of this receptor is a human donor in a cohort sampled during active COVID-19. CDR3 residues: CASSPPSRGFQETQYF. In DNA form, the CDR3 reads TGTGCCAGCTCACCACCTTCTAGGGGTTTCCAAGAGACCCAGTACTTC.